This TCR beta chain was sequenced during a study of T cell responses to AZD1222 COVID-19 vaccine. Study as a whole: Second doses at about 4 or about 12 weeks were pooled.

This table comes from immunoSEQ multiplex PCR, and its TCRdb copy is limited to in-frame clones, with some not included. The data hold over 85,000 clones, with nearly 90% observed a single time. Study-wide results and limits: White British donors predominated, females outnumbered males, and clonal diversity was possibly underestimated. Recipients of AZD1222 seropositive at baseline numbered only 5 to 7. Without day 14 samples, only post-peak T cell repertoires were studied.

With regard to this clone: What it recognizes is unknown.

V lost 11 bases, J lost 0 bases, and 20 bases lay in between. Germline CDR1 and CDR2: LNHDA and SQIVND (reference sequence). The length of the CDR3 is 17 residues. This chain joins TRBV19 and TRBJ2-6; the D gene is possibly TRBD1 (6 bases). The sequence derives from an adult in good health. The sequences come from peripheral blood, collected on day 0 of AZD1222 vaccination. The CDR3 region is CARLAGTPLSGANVLTF. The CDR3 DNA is TGTGCCCGTTTGGCCGGGACACCCCTCTCTGGGGCCAACGTCCTGACTTTC.